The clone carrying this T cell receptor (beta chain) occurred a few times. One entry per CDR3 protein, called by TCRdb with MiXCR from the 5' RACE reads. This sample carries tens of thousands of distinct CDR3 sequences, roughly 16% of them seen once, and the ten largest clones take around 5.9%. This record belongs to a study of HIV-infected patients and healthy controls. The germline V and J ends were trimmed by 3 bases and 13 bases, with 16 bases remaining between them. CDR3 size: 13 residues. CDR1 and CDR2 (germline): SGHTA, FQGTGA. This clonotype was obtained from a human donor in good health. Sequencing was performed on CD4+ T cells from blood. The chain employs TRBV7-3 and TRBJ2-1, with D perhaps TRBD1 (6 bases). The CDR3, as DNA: TGTGCCAGCAGCTTGGGGACATCCAGTTTACAGTTCTTC. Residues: CASSLGTSSLQFF.